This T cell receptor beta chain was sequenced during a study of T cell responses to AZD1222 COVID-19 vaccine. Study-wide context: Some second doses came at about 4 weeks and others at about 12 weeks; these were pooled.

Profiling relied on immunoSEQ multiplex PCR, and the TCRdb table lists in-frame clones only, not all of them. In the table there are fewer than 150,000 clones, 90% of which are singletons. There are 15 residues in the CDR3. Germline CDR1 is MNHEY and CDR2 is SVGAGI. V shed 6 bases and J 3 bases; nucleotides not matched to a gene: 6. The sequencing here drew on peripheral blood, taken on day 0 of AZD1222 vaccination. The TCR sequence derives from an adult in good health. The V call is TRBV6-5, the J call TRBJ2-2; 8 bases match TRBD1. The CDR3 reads CASRVRGLDTGELFF. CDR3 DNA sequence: TGTGCCAGCAGGGTCAGGGGGCTGGACACCGGGGAGCTGTTTTTT.